These 31 T cell receptor gamma chains were sequenced from one sample in a study of γδ T cells in repeated Plasmodium falciparum infection. Flow sorting of PBMC yielded separate Vgamma9/Vdelta2+ and Vdelta2-negative gammadelta T cell populations for bulk repertoire analysis. TCRdb re-processed the multiplex PCR reads using CATT. The sample includes approximately 32,000 gamma-chain clones, 1.4% to 1.5% of them seen just once. What was sequenced was gamma-delta T cells from blood. All receptors derive from a pool of human donors (malaria-infected and uninfected, not separated).

This clone came up many times. V gene TRGV8 combines with J gene TRGJP2. Germline CDR1 reads VENAVY; CDR2 reads YDSYNSRV. The CDR3 has 15 amino acids. The V and J ends lost 0 bases and 7 bases, in that order; junction bases with no gene match: 8. CDR3 loop: CATWDRRGDDWIKTF. The CDR3, as DNA: TGTGCCACCTGGGATAGGCGCGGTGATGATTGGATCAAGACGTTT.

In this sample, this clone turned up a few times. TCRdb's entry gives the protein of a much larger clone, which mismatches this DNA's translation at residue 5, likely from a read error; the protein reported here is translated from the DNA. V and J are TRGV9 and TRGJ1 or TRGJ2. The CDR3 is 10 residues long. Germline CDR1 is GITISATS and CDR2 is ISYDGTV (reference sequence). Unmatched junction bases numbered 8, after V lost 7 bases and J lost 11 bases. CDR3 region: CALCPIEKLF. CDR3 DNA: TGTGCCTTGTGTCCGATAGAGAAACTCTTT.

This clone appeared many times. This DNA translates differently at residue 12 from the TCRdb protein, which is that of a much larger clone; a read error is likely, and the protein shown is the DNA's own translation. The CDR3 region is CALWESELGKKVKVF. Written as DNA, the CDR3 is TGTGCCTTGTGGGAGTCAGAGTTGGGCAAAAAAGTCAAGGTATTT. The rearrangement uses TRGV9 and TRGJP. The CDR3 has 15 amino acids. Germline V gene data show CDR1 as GITISATS and CDR2 as ISYDGTV (reference sequence).

By sample share, this clone is medium-sized. This CDR3 is also generated by other DNA sequences in the sample. The gene calls are TRGV9 and TRGJP. Germline loops: CDR1 GITISATS, CDR2 ISYDGTV (reference sequence). This CDR3 has 16 amino acids. V shed 3 bases and J 7 bases; nucleotides not matched to a gene: 6. CDR3 amino acids: CALWEPAELGKKIKVF. Written as DNA, the CDR3 is TGTGCCTTGTGGGAGCCAGCCGAGTTGGGCAAAAAAATCAAGGTATTT.

This clone has a count of ten or more. The chain carries TRGV8 and TRGJP. TCRdb records no J gene; here it was assigned by comparing the DNA to germline. Germline assignment: CDR1 VENAVY and CDR2 YDSYNSRV. Unmatched junction bases numbered 4, after V lost 4 bases and J lost 4 bases. The CDR3 is made up of 16 amino acids. The CDR3 protein is CATWETQELGKKIKVF. CDR3 sequence (DNA): TGTGCCACCTGGGAAACCCAAGAGTTGGGCAAAAAAATCAAGGTATTT.

This clone was seen more than once but under ten times. The protein TCRdb gives is from a much larger clone and does not agree with this DNA's translation at residue 3, likely a read error; the protein shown here comes from the DNA. The gene calls are TRGV9 and TRGJP. The J gene was not available in TCRdb and was assigned here by matching the DNA to germline segments. Germline V gene sequence: CDR1 GITISATS, CDR2 ISYDGTV (reference sequence). The CDR3 contains 18 residues. The CDR3 bases are TGTGCCTCGTGGGAGGTGCACAAGGGAGAGTTGGGCAAAAAAATCAAGGTATTT. Translation gives CASWEVHKGELGKKIKVF.

On this clone: The TCRdb record carries a much larger clone's protein, which differs from this DNA's translation at residue 3; a read error is the likely cause, and the protein listed here is the DNA translation. The chain joins TRGV9 to TRGJ1 or TRGJ2. Matching the DNA to germline supplied the J gene, which TCRdb does not give. Germline V gene data show CDR1 as GITISATS and CDR2 as ISYDGTV (reference sequence). The CDR3 sequence is 13 residues long. The CDR3 spells CASWEVHPRKKLF. The CDR3 DNA reads as TGTGCCTCGTGGGAGGTGCACCCCCGTAAGAAACTCTTT.

As regards this clone: A read error is likely here: a far larger clone is one base away. The J gene has no call, while the V gene is TRGV5. CDR1 is VINAFY and CDR2 is YDVSNSKD in the germline V gene. The CDR3 has 10 residues. The CDR3 sequence: CATWDREKLF. CDR3 sequence (DNA): TGTGCCACCTGGGACCGTGAGAAGCTCTTT.

This clone was seen many times. TCRdb's protein for this DNA is that of a much larger clone and differs from the translation at residue 8, likely a read error; the protein shown is the DNA translation. V is TRGV9 and J is TRGJP. Looked up from germline, CDR1 is GITISATS and CDR2 is ISYDGTV (reference sequence). CDR3 length: 16 residues. V was pared by 5 bases and J by 9 bases, with 10 bases of the junction left unmatched. The CDR3 DNA reads TGTGCCTTGTGGGGCAGTAAAGGGTTGGGCAAAAAAATCAAGGTATTT. Translation gives CALWGSKGLGKKIKVF.

On this clone: It is unclear where the CDR3 begins or ends on the DNA, so no DNA is shown, and the CDR3 is as TCRdb lists it. A V gene of TRGV3 was called, but no J gene was assigned. Both ends counted, the CDR3 spans 20 residues. Germline V gene lookup returns CDR1 VTNTFY and CDR2 YDVSTARD (reference sequence). The CDR3 sequence: CATWDRPGELGNSLAVEQHF.

This clone was picked up a small number of times. TCRdb lists the protein of a much larger clone for this DNA, which differs at residue 7, so this is likely a read error; the protein given here is translated from the DNA itself. V is TRGV3 and J is TRGJ1 or TRGJ2. Here the J gene came from matching the DNA to germline, since TCRdb omits it. The germline V gene has CDR1 VTNTFY and CDR2 YDVSTARD (reference sequence). Losses at the gene ends were 0 bases for V and 7 bases for J; bases not matched to a gene: 9. CDR3 length: 14 amino acids. The CDR3: CATWDRPSWYKKLF. The CDR3 DNA follows: TGTGCCACCTGGGACAGGCCAAGCTGGTATAAGAAACTCTTT.

This clone came up a few times. With a far larger clone one base away, a read error is the likely cause. This sample includes further DNA sequences coding for the same CDR3. V is TRGV2 and J is TRGJP2. Since TCRdb gives no J gene, matching the DNA to germline was used here to assign it. The CDR3 sequence is 14 residues long. Germline V gene data show CDR1 as EGSNGY and CDR2 as YDSYNSKV. The CDR3 coding sequence is TGTGCCACTTGGGACGGGCATAGTGATTGGATCAAGACGTTT. Translating it yields CATWDGHSDWIKTF.

This clone was detected many times. With only one base between it and a far larger clone, this is likely a read error. Other DNA sequences in the same sample also yield this CDR3. V and J are TRGV9 and TRGJP. TCRdb leaves out the J gene; it was filled in here by matching the DNA to germline. Germline-derived CDR1 and CDR2 are GITISATS and ISYDGTV (reference sequence). The CDR3 is made up of 17 amino acids. CDR3 sequence (DNA): TGTGCCCTGTGGGAGGCCCGAGTTCAGCGGGGCAAAAAAATCAAGGTATTT. It is translated as CALWEARVQRGKKIKVF.

For this clone: TCRdb pairs this DNA with a much larger clone's protein that differs at residue 7, likely a read error; the protein shown was translated from the DNA. The chain joins TRGV2 to TRGJ1 or TRGJ2. The J gene, absent from TCRdb, was called here by matching the DNA to germline. Germline lookup yields CDR1 EGSNGY and CDR2 YDSYNSKV. The CDR3 is 13 residues long. V shed 6 bases and J 3 bases; nucleotides not matched to a gene: 8. CDR3 DNA: TGTGCCACCTGGACTCGAGGTTATTATAAGAAACTCTTT. It encodes CATWTRGYYKKLF.

This clone has at least ten counts. The TCRdb protein comes from a much larger clone and disagrees with this DNA's translation at residue 8, likely due to a read error; the protein given here is derived from the DNA. The V and J genes are TRGV9 and TRGJ1 or TRGJ2. The J gene comes from matching the DNA to germline here; TCRdb lacks it. The CDR3 covers 13 residues. Germline loops: CDR1 GITISATS, CDR2 ISYDGTV (reference sequence). The J segment lost 6 bases and the V segment lost 0 bases, leaving 5 bases of the junction unmatched. The CDR3, as DNA: TGTGCCTTGTGGGAGGTGCATTGTTATAAGAAACTCTTT. It codes for CALWEVHCYKKLF.

This clone was seen a few times. The protein TCRdb gives is from a much larger clone and does not agree with this DNA's translation at residue 3, likely a read error; the protein shown here comes from the DNA. This sequence joins TRGV2 and TRGJP1. TCRdb does not report a J gene; here it was assigned by matching the DNA to germline references. The CDR3 is 14 residues long. The germline V gene has CDR1 EGSNGY and CDR2 YDSYNSKV. The junction had 10 bases not matched to a gene; V was cut back by 11 bases and J by 1 base. CDR3 in DNA: TGTGCCATCAAAAGTTGTACCACTGGTTGGTTCAAGATATTT. Protein sequence: CAIKSCTTGWFKIF.

By share of the sample, this clone is medium-sized. The sample has other DNA sequences that encode this CDR3 too. The chain links TRGV4 to TRGJP2. The CDR3 runs to 14 residues. Germline-derived CDR1 and CDR2 are EGSTGY and YDSYTSSV. Unmatched junction bases numbered 3, after V lost 3 bases and J lost 2 bases. This CDR3 is CATWDYSSDWIKTF. As DNA, the CDR3 is TGTGCCACCTGGGATTACAGTAGTGATTGGATCAAGACGTTT.

This clone was seen many times. For this DNA, TCRdb reports the protein of a much larger clone, which diverges at residue 14, most likely from a read error; the protein presented here is translated directly from the DNA. The chain joins TRGV9 to TRGJP. The J gene was missing in TCRdb and was found by matching the end of the DNA to germline. The CDR3 consists of 15 residues. The germline V gene has CDR1 GITISATS and CDR2 ISYDGTV (reference sequence). The J segment lost 23 bases and the V segment lost 2 bases, leaving 18 bases of the junction unmatched. The CDR3 sequence is CALWEALGTGWFKVF. The DNA for the CDR3 is TGTGCCTTGTGGGAGGCCCTCGGCACTGGTTGGTTCAAGGTATTT.

In its sample, this clone was seen many times. Only one base separates this from a far larger clonotype, so it likely reflects a read error. The sample has other DNA sequences that encode this CDR3 too. The chain couples TRGV2 to TRGJ1 or TRGJ2. TCRdb carries no J gene annotation; the J gene was assigned here by matching the DNA with germline. This CDR3 comprises 14 residues. In germline, CDR1 is EGSNGY, CDR2 YDSYNSKV. The CDR3 sequence is CATWDGPNYYKKLF. DNA of the CDR3: TGTGCCACCTGGGACGGCCCGAATTACTATAAGAAACTCTTT.

A word on this clone: The amino acid sequence in TCRdb belongs to a much larger clone and departs from this DNA's translation at residue 2, likely a sequencing read error; the sequence shown is translated from the DNA. This chain links TRGV9 with TRGJP. The J gene is not listed in TCRdb, so it was assigned here from a DNA match to germline. CDR1 and CDR2 from the germline V gene are GITISATS and ISYDGTV (reference sequence). The CDR3 has 17 amino acids. CDR3 residues: CTLWEVRRELGKKIKVF. The DNA of the CDR3 is TGTACCTTGTGGGAGGTGAGGAGGGAGTTGGGCAAAAAAATCAAGGTATTT.

This clone was detected only a few times. The protein in TCRdb stems from a much larger clone and differs at residue 3 from this DNA's translation, likely a read error; here the protein is translated from the DNA. V usage is TRGV9 and J usage is TRGJP. Germline matching of the DNA provided the J gene here, since TCRdb leaves it blank. The CDR3 loop spans 17 amino acids. Germline V CDR1 and CDR2: GITISATS, ISYDGTV (reference sequence). The CDR3 here is CASWVNHQELGKKIKVF. The DNA for the CDR3 is TGTGCCTCGTGGGTGAACCACCAAGAGTTGGGCAAAAAAATCAAGGTATTT.

Many counts were recorded for this clone. The chain has TRGV8 and TRGJ1 or TRGJ2. Germline matching of the DNA provided the J gene here, since TCRdb leaves it blank. CDR3 length equals 15 residues. V was clipped by 0 bases and J by 5 bases; unmatched bases: 10. CDR1 and CDR2 from the germline V gene are VENAVY and YDSYNSRV. CDR3 nucleotide sequence: TGTGCCACCTGGGATAGGCCCCGCGATCATTATAAGAAACTCTTT. This codes for CATWDRPRDHYKKLF.

This clone was detected ten times or more. A far larger clone lies a single base away; this is likely a read error. In DNA, the CDR3 is TGTGCCACCTGGGATGGGCGGGATAGTGACTGGATCAAGACGTTT. It encodes CATWDGRDSDWIKTF. This chain uses TRGV4 with TRGJP2. TCRdb supplies no J gene; here it was assigned by aligning the nucleotide sequence to germline. In germline, CDR1 is EGSTGY, CDR2 YDSYTSSV. There are 15 residues in the CDR3.

This clone has more than one count but fewer than ten. The mismatch at residue 3 between this DNA's translation and the TCRdb protein of a much larger clone likely reflects a read error; the protein shown is translated from the DNA. The chain links TRGV9 to TRGJ1 or TRGJ2. The CDR3 spans 17 residues. Germline V gene sequence: CDR1 GITISATS, CDR2 ISYDGTV (reference sequence). Here the CDR3 DNA reads TGTGCCTCGTGGGAGGTGCACACCGAACTCAGGTATTATAAGAAACTCTTT. Amino acid sequence: CASWEVHTELRYYKKLF.

This clone was detected ten times or more. The same CDR3 is also encoded by other DNA sequences in this sample. The gene calls are TRGV2 and TRGJ1 or TRGJ2. Per germline, CDR1 EGSNGY and CDR2 YDSYNSKV. V shed 0 bases, J shed 7 bases, and the junction held 9 bases outside the gene matches. The CDR3 totals 14 residues. In DNA, the CDR3 is TGTGCCACCTGGGACGGGCAGAATCGATATAAGAAACTCTTT. Protein: CATWDGQNRYKKLF.

In its sample, this clone was seen a few times. TCRdb attributes to this sequence the protein of a much larger clone, which differs from the DNA translation at residue 6; a read error is likely, and the protein displayed is translated from the DNA. This chain links TRGV9 with TRGJP. The CDR3 consists of 18 residues. Germline CDR1 and CDR2: GITISATS and ISYDGTV (reference sequence). CDR3: CALWEAQAEELGKKIKVF. CDR3 nucleotide sequence: TGTGCCTTGTGGGAGGCGCAAGCCGAAGAGTTGGGCAAAAAAATCAAGGTCTTT.

In this sample, this clone turned up a few times. A far larger clone is a single base away, which makes a read error likely. This CDR3 is also generated by other DNA sequences in the sample. The chain is built from TRGV9 and TRGJ1 or TRGJ2. Here the J gene was assigned by germline matching of the DNA, as TCRdb has none. V dropped 2 bases and J dropped 1; count of bases not matched to a gene: 5. This CDR3 has 14 amino acids. Germline V gives CDR1 GITISATS, CDR2 ISYDGTV (reference sequence). CDR3 bases: TGTGCCTTGTGGGAGGAGACAAATTATTATAAGAAACTCTTT. Its translation is CALWEETNYYKKLF.

This clone was observed a handful of times. The TCRdb protein comes from a much larger clone and disagrees with this DNA's translation at residue 8, likely due to a read error; the protein given here is derived from the DNA. For the V gene the call is TRGV2; the J gene has no call. In germline, CDR1 is EGSNGY, CDR2 YDSYNSKV. The CDR3 has 11 residues. CDR3 in amino acids: CATWDGPDKLF. The CDR3 DNA follows: TGTGCCACCTGGGACGGGCCGGATAAACTCTTT.

This clone turned up a few times. This likely traces to a read error, being one base from a far larger clone. Other DNA sequences within the sample encode an identical CDR3. This rearrangement joins TRGV9 to TRGJ1 or TRGJ2. The CDR3 is 13 amino acids. CDR1 is GITISATS, CDR2 ISYDGTV, per germline (reference sequence). The CDR3 DNA follows: TGTGCCCTGTGGGAGCGCCTTTATTATAAGAAACTCTTT. Translating gives CALWERLYYKKLF.

This clone was observed at least ten times. The same CDR3 arises from other DNA sequences in this sample as well. This chain connects TRGV3 to TRGJ1 or TRGJ2. The CDR3 spans 13 residues. Trimming at V came to 0 bases and at J to 4 bases, leaving 3 bases not matched to a gene. Looked up from germline, CDR1 is VTNTFY and CDR2 is YDVSTARD (reference sequence). CDR3 sequence: CATWDRHYYKKLF. The CDR3 DNA sequence: TGTGCCACCTGGGACAGGCACTATTATAAGAAACTCTTT.

This clone was found many times. This likely reflects a read error, since a far larger clone is one base away. Other DNA sequences in this specimen translate into the identical CDR3. The chain recombines TRGV9 with TRGJ1 or TRGJ2. The J gene is not listed in TCRdb, so it was assigned here from a DNA match to germline. Looked up from germline, CDR1 is GITISATS and CDR2 is ISYDGTV (reference sequence). This CDR3 has 14 residues. The CDR3 sequence: CALWESPTYYKKLF. In nucleotides, the CDR3 is TGTGCCCTGTGGGAGTCCCCAACTTATTATAAGAAACTCTTT.